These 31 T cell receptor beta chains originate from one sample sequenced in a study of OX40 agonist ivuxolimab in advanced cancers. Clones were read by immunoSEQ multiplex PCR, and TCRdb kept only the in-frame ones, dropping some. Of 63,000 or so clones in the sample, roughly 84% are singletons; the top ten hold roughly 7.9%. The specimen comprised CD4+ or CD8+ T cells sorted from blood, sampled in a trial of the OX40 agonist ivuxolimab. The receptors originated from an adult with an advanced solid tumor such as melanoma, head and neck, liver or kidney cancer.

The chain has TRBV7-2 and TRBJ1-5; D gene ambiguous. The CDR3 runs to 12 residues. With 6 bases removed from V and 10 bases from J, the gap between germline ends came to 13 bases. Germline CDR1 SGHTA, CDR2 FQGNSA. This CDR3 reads CASSIPPGPQHF. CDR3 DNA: TGTGCCAGCAGTATCCCCCCGGGACCCCAGCATTTT.

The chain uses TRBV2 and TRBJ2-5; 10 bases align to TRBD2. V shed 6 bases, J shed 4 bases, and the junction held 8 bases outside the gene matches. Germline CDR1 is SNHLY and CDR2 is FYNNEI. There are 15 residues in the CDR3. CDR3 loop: CASSPSSGSAETQYF. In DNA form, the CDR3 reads TGTGCCAGCAGCCCATCTAGCGGGAGTGCAGAGACCCAGTACTTC.

CDR3 coding DNA: TGTGCCAGCAGCTCCCTGGGGGTCTCTAGCTCCTACGAGCAGTACTTC. It translates to CASSSLGVSSSYEQYF. The chain couples TRBV11-1 to TRBJ2-7; either TRBD1 or TRBD2 may fit D (5 bases each). The CDR3 has 16 amino acids. V lost 4 bases to trimming and J lost 0 bases, with 16 bases between them. Germline V lookup: CDR1 SGHAT, CDR2 FQDESV (reference sequence).

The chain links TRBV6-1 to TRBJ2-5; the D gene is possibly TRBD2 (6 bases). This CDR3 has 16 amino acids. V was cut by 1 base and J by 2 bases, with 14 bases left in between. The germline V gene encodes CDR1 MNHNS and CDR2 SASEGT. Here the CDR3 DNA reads TGTGCCAGCAGTGAAGGCGGGGTCCCAGATCAAGAGACCCAGTACTTC. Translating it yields CASSEGGVPDQETQYF.

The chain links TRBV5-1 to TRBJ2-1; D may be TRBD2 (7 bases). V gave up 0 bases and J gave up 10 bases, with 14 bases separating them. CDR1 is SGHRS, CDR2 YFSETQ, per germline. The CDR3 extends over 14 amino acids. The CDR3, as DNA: TGCGCCAGCAGCTTGGCGGGGGGCAATCGGGAGCAGTTCTTC. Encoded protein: CASSLAGGNREQFF.

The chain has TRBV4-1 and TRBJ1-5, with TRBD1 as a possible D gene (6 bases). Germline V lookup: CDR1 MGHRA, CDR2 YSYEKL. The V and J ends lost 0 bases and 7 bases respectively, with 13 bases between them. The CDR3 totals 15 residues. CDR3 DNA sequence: TGCGCCAGCAGCCAAGACAGGGGTTGGGAGCAGCCCCAGCATTTT. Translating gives CASSQDRGWEQPQHF.

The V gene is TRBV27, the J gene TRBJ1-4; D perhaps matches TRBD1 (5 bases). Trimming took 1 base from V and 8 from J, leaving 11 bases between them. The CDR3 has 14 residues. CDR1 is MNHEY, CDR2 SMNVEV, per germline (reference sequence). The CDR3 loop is CASSLFGGREKLFF. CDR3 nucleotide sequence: TGTGCCAGCAGTTTATTCGGGGGGAGGGAAAAACTGTTTTTT. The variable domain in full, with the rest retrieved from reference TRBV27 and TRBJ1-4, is EAQVTQNPRYLITVTGKKLTVTCSQNMNHEYMSWYRQDPGLGLRQIYYSMNVEVTDKGDVPEGYKVSRKEKRNFPLILESPSPNQTSLYFCASSLFGGREKLFFGSGTQLSVL.

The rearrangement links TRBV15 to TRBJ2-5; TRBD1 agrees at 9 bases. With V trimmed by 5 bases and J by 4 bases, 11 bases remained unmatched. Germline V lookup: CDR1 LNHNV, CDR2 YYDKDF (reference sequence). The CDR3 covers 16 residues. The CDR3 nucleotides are TGTGCCACCAGCTCATCCGGGACAGGGTTTCGAGAGACCCAGTACTTC. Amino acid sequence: CATSSSGTGFRETQYF.

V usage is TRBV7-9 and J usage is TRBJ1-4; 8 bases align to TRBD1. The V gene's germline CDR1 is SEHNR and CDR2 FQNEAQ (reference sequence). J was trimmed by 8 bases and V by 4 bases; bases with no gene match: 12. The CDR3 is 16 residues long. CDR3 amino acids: CASSSDRGTGGEKLFF. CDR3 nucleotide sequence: TGTGCCAGCAGCTCGGACCGTGGGACAGGAGGAGAAAAACTGTTTTTT. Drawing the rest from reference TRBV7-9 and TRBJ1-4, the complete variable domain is DTGVSQNPRHKITKRGQNVTFRCDPISEHNRLYWYRQTLGQGPEFLTYFQNEAQLEKSRLLSDRFSAERPKGSFSTLEIQRTEQGDSAMYLCASSSDRGTGGEKLFFGSGTQLSVL.

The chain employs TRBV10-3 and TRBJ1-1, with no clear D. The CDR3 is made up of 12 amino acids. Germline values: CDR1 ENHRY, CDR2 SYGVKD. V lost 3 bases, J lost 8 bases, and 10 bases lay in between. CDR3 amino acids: CAISDFPDEAFF. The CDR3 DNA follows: TGTGCCATCAGTGATTTCCCGGACGAAGCTTTCTTT.

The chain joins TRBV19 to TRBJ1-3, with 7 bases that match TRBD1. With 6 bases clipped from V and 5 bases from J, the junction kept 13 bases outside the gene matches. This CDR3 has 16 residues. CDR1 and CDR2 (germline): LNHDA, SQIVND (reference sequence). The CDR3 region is CASSRRTGSDRNTIYF. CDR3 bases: TGTGCCAGTAGCAGGAGGACAGGTTCTGACCGAAACACCATATATTTT.

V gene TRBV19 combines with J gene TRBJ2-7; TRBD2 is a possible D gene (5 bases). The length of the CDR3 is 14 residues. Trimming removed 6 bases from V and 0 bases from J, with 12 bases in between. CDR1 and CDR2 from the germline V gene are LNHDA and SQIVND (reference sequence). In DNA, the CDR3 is TGTGCCAGTAGGCCCATGGGGAGCTCCTACGAGCAGTACTTC. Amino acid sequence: CASRPMGSSYEQYF.

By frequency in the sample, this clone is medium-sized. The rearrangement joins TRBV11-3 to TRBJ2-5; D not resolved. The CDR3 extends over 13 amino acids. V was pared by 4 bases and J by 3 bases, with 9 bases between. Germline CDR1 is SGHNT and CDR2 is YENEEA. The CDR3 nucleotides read TGTGCCAGCAGCTGGGGATCGGAAGAGACCCAGTACTTC. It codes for CASSWGSEETQYF.

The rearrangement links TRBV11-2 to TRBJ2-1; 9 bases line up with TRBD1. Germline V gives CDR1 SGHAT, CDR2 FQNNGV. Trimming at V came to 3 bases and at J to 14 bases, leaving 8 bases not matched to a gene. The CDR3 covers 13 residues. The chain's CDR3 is CASSFKYRDREFF. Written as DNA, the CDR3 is TGTGCCAGCAGCTTCAAATACCGGGACAGGGAGTTCTTC.

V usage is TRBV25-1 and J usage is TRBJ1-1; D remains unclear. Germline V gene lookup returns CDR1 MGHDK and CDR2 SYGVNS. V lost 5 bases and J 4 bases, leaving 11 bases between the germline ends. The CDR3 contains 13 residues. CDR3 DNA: TGTGCCAGCAGTCTGGCCGGTTTCACTGAAGCTTTCTTT. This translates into CASSLAGFTEAFF.

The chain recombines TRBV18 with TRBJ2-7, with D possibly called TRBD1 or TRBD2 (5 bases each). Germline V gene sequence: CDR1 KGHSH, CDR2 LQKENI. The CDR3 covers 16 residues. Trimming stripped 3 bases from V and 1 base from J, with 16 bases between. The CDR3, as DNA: TGTGCCAGCTCACCTACAGTTGGGACGGATTCCTACGAGCAGTACTTC. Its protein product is CASSPTVGTDSYEQYF.

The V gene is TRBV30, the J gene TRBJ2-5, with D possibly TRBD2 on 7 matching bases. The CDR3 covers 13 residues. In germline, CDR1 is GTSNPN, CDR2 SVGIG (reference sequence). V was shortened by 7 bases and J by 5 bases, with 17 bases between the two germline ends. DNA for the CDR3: TGTGCCTCCCCCGCCAGGGGAGGGGAGACCCAGTACTTC. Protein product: CASPARGGETQYF.

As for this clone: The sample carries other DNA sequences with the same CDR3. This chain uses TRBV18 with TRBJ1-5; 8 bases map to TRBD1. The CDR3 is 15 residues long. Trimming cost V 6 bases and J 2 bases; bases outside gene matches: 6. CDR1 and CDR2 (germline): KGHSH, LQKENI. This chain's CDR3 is CASSLDRGGNQPQHF. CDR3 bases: TGTGCCAGCTCCCTTGACAGGGGCGGCAATCAGCCCCAGCATTTT.

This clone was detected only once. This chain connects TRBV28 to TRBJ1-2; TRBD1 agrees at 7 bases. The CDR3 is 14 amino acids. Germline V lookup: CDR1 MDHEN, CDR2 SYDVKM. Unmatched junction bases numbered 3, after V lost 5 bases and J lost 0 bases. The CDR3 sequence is CASSRDSSNYGYTF. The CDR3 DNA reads TGTGCCAGCAGTCGGGACAGCTCTAACTATGGCTACACCTTC.

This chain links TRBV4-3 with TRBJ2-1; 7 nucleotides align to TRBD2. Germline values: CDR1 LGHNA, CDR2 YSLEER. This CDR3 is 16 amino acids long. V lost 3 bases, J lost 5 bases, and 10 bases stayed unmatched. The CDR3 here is CASSHIGGTGNNEQFF. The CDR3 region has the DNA TGCGCCAGCAGCCACATCGGGGGGACTGGTAACAATGAGCAGTTCTTC.

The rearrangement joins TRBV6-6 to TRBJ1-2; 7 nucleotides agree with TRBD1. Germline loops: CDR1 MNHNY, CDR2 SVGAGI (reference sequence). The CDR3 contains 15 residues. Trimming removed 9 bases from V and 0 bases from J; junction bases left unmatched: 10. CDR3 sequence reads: CASHTTGSANYGYTF. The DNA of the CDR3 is TGTGCCAGTCATACGACAGGGTCCGCTAACTATGGCTACACCTTC.

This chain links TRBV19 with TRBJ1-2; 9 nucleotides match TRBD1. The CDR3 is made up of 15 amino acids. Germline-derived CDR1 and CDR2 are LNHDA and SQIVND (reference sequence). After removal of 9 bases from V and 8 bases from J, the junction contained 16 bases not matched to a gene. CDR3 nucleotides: TGTGCCAGCATCCCCCGGGACAGGGAGAGAGGAGGCTACACCTTC. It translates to CASIPRDRERGGYTF. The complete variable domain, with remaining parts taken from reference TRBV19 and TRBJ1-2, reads DGGITQSPKYLFRKEGQNVTLSCEQNLNHDAMYWYRQDPGQGLRLIYYSQIVNDFQKGDIAEGYSVSREKKESFPLTVTSAQKNPTAFYLCASIPRDRERGGYTFGSGTRLTVV.

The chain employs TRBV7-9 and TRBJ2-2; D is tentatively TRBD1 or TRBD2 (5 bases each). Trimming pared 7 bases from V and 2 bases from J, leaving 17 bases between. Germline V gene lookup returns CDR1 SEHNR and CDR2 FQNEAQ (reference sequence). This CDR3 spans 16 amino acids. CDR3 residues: CASTPPSGRNTGELFF. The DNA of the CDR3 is TGTGCCAGCACCCCCCCTTCGGGACGTAACACCGGGGAGCTGTTTTTT.

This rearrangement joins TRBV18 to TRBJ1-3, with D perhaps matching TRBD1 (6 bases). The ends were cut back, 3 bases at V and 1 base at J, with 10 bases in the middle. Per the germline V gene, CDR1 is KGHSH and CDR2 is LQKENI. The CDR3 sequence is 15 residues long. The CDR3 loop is CASSPSQGSGNTIYF. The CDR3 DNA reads TGTGCCAGCTCACCGTCCCAGGGGTCTGGAAACACCATATATTTT.

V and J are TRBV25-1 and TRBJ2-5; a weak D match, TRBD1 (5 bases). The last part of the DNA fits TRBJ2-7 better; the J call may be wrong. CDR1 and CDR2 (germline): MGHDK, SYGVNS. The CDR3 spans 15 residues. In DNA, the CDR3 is TGTGCCAGCAGCGCCACTCGGAGACAGTACTACGAGCAGTACTTC. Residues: CASSATRRQYYEQYF.

Here the CDR3 DNA reads TGTGCCAGCAGCCTCGACACGGCGGCGCAGTATTTT. As protein: CASSLDTAAQYF. The genes are TRBV7-3 and TRBJ2-3; no clear D. CDR1 SGHTA and CDR2 FQGTGA come from the germline V gene. This CDR3 comprises 12 residues. V was shortened by 5 bases and J by 10 bases, with 13 bases between the two germline ends.

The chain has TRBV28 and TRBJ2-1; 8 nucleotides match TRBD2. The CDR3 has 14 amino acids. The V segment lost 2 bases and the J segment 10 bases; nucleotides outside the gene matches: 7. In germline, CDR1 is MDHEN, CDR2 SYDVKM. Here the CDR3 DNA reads TGTGCCAGCAGTTTAATCGCGGGGGGAGACGAGCAGTTCTTC. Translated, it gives CASSLIAGGDEQFF.

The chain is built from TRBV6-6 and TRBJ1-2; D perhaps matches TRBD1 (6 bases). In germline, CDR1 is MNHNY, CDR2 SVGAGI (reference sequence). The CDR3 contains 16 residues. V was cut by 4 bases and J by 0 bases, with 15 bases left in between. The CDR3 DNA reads TGTGCCAGCAGTTCACAGGGCTTGTTGGCTAACTATGGCTACACCTTC. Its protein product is CASSSQGLLANYGYTF.

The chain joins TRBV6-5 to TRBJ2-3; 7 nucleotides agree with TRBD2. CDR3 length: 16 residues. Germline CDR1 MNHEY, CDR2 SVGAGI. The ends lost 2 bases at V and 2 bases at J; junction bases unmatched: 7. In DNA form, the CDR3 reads TGTGCCAGCAGTTACACCCGGACTAGATTCACAGATACGCAGTATTTT. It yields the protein CASSYTRTRFTDTQYF.

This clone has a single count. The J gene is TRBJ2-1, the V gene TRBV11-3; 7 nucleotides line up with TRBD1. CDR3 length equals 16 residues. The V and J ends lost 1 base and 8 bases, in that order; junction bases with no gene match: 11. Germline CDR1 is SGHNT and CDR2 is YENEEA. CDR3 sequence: CASSLGTYQQGHEQFF. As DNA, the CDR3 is TGTGCCAGCAGCTTAGGAACCTACCAACAGGGGCATGAGCAGTTCTTC.

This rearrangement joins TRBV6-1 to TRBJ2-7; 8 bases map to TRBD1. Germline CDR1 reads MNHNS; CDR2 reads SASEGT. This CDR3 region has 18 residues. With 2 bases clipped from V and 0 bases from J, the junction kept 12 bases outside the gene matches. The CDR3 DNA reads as TGTGCCAGCAGTGAAATTACGTCCGGGACAGGTTTCTCCTACGAGCAGTACTTC. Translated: CASSEITSGTGFSYEQYF.